These 13 T cell receptor beta chains originate from one sample sequenced in a study of cytomegalovirus exposure and HLA in healthy donors. The PCR used 60 Vbeta and 13 Jbeta primers. Measured with immunoSEQ multiplex PCR; TCRdb has only the in-frame clones, and not every one. The sample lists 250,000 to 350,000 clones, about nine tenths occurring once. The sample taken for sequencing was PBMCs. The receptors here all came from a man between 35 and 55 years old in good health and CMV-seropositive.

V gene TRBV9 combines with J gene TRBJ2-1; D perhaps matches TRBD1 (5 bases). Deletions cut 7 bases from V and 4 bases from J, with 12 bases between. Germline-derived CDR1 and CDR2 are SGDLS and YYNGEE. The CDR3 covers 13 residues. CDR3 protein: CASSQEPYNEQFF. The CDR3 coding sequence is TGTGCCAGCTCACAGGAGCCGTACAATGAGCAGTTCTTC.

The chain couples TRBV27 to TRBJ2-3, with TRBD1 as a possible D gene (6 bases). This CDR3 is built from 14 residues. Germline V gene sequence: CDR1 MNHEY, CDR2 SMNVEV (reference sequence). The ends were cut back, 3 bases at V and 6 bases at J, with 13 bases in the middle. In nucleotides, the CDR3 is TGTGCCAGCAGTTTGGGGGCGCGTTGGGATACGCAGTATTTT. This encodes CASSLGARWDTQYF.

This chain links TRBV19 with TRBJ1-1; D is unresolved. The CDR3 totals 13 residues. Germline CDR1 is LNHDA and CDR2 is SQIVND (reference sequence). The germline V and J ends were trimmed by 6 bases and 1 base, with 9 bases remaining between them. The CDR3 protein is CASRISGNTEAFF. CDR3 DNA: TGTGCCAGTAGGATCAGCGGGAACACTGAAGCTTTCTTT.

In nucleotides, the CDR3 is TGTGCCAGCAGCGTAGGGAACAGGGAGTTTGAAAAACTGTTTTTT. This gives the protein CASSVGNREFEKLFF. The chain has TRBV9 and TRBJ1-4; D possibly corresponds to TRBD1 (6 bases). The ends were cut back, 0 bases at V and 7 bases at J, with 13 bases in the middle. CDR3 length: 15 residues. Per germline, CDR1 SGDLS and CDR2 YYNGEE.

This chain connects TRBV27 to TRBJ2-2, with 11 bases that match TRBD1. V shed 6 bases, J shed 6 bases, and the junction held 6 bases outside the gene matches. The CDR3 sequence is 15 residues long. CDR1 is MNHEY, CDR2 SMNVEV, per germline (reference sequence). DNA of the CDR3: TGTGCCAGCAGCCCCGGGACAGGGGGGGCCGGGGAGCTGTTTTTT. It encodes CASSPGTGGAGELFF.

The rearrangement uses TRBV5-1 and TRBJ1-1, with 9 positions matching TRBD1. The trim removed 4 bases at V and 1 base at J, leaving 2 bases unmatched. CDR3 length equals 14 residues. Per the germline V gene, CDR1 is SGHRS and CDR2 is YFSETQ. This chain's CDR3 is CASSTGQGNTEAFF. CDR3 in DNA: TGCGCCAGCAGCACGGGACAGGGGAACACTGAAGCTTTCTTT. Combining the CDR3 with reference TRBV5-1 and TRBJ1-1 gives the whole variable domain KAGVTQTPRYLIKTRGQQVTLSCSPISGHRSVSWYQQTPGQGLQFLFEYFSETQRNKGNFPGRFSGRQFSNSRSEMNVSTLELGDSALYLCASSTGQGNTEAFFGQGTRLTVV.

This chain joins TRBV7-6 and TRBJ2-7; 7 positions agree with TRBD2. Germline-derived CDR1 and CDR2 are SGHVS and FNYEAQ. V lost 5 bases and J lost 2; bases outside the gene matches: 6. There are 14 residues in the CDR3. CDR3 coding DNA: TGTGCCAGCAGCCGTCTAGCGGAAACCTACGAGCAGTACTTC. Translation gives CASSRLAETYEQYF.

The chain links TRBV11-3 to TRBJ2-2, with 7 positions matching TRBD1. CDR3 length equals 16 residues. Germline V lookup: CDR1 SGHNT, CDR2 YENEEA. V lost 0 bases and J lost 7; bases outside the gene matches: 8. This CDR3 reads CASSLDGKGGFGELFF. The CDR3 DNA sequence: TGTGCCAGCAGCTTAGATGGCAAAGGGGGCTTCGGGGAGCTGTTTTTT.

The sample holds one count of this clone. The chain has TRBV18 and TRBJ2-2; 7 nucleotides agree with TRBD2. CDR1 is KGHSH and CDR2 is LQKENI in the germline V gene. Germline trimming cut 3 bases from V and 3 bases from J; bases unmatched to any gene: 7. This CDR3 is 16 amino acids long. This CDR3 reads CASSPRAGADTGELFF. The CDR3 DNA is TGTGCCAGCTCACCGCGGGCGGGAGCGGACACCGGGGAGCTGTTTTTT.

The chain is built from TRBV5-1 and TRBJ2-7; the match to TRBD1 covers 12 bases. V shed 3 bases, J shed 2 bases, and the junction held 6 bases outside the gene matches. This CDR3 is 16 amino acids long. CDR1 SGHRS and CDR2 YFSETQ come from the germline V gene. The CDR3 nucleotides read TGCGCCAGCAGCTGGGGGGGACAGGGGGCGGCCTACGAGCAGTACTTC. It specifies CASSWGGQGAAYEQYF.

The table lists this clone with a count of one. This chain joins TRBV11-1 and TRBJ1-2, with D uncertain. Per germline, CDR1 SGHAT and CDR2 FQDESV (reference sequence). The CDR3 is made up of 14 amino acids. The ends were cut back, 5 bases at V and 3 bases at J, with 13 bases in the middle. CDR3 sequence reads: CASSLDHRDYGYTF. The CDR3 DNA follows: TGTGCCAGCAGCCTCGACCACAGAGACTATGGCTACACCTTC.

V is TRBV5-4 and J is TRBJ2-6; 14 bases align to TRBD2. The germline CDR1 and CDR2 sequences are SGHNT and YYREEE (reference sequence). The CDR3 contains 18 residues. V shed 4 bases, J shed 3 bases, and the junction held 6 bases outside the gene matches. The CDR3 reads CASSRLAGGPGGANVLTF. The CDR3 bases are TGTGCCAGCAGCAGACTAGCGGGAGGGCCAGGTGGGGCCAACGTCCTGACTTTC. Together with reference TRBV5-4 and TRBJ2-6, the CDR3 gives the full variable domain: ETGVTQSPTHLIKTRGQQVTLRCSSQSGHNTVSWYQQALGQGPQFIFQYYREEENGRGNFPPRFSGLQFPNYSSELNVNALELDDSALYLCASSRLAGGPGGANVLTFGAGSRLTVL.

The chain links TRBV27 to TRBJ1-1; TRBD1 might be the D (5 bases). Trimming left V 0 bases short and J 3 bases short, with 11 bases between. CDR3 size: 15 residues. From germline, CDR1 is MNHEY and CDR2 SMNVEV (reference sequence). CDR3 sequence: CASSLSPGVDTEAFF. CDR3 bases: TGTGCCAGCAGTTTATCGCCGGGGGTCGACACTGAAGCTTTCTTT.